This T cell receptor beta chain derives from a study of T-cell memory formation after mild COVID-19. This clonotype showed up many times. TCRdb redid the calling of the 5' RACE reads with MiXCR, one entry per CDR3 protein. The repertoire holds hundreds of thousands of distinct CDR3 sequences, with 24% as singletons. Looked up from germline, CDR1 is SGHTA and CDR2 is FQGTGA. CDR3 length equals 17 residues. The V gene end was trimmed by 5 bases and the J gene end by 4 bases; junction bases not matched to a gene: 14. The receptor was derived from an adult woman who had mild COVID-19 (a few samples of this study predate the infection). Cell type and time point are not known. Specimen: PBMCs or a T cell subset sorted from them (not recorded which). The chain has TRBV7-3 and TRBJ2-5; 9 bases fit TRBD1. The CDR3, as DNA: TGTGCCAGCAGCCCCGGGGGGACTCACAGGGGGCGAGAGACCCAGTACTTC. Encoded protein: CASSPGGTHRGRETQYF.